Each of the 10 T cell receptor beta chains below was sequenced from the same sample in a study of shared clonotypes between healthy human individuals. TCRdb's table, derived via immunoSEQ multiplex PCR, lists solely in-frame clones and lacks some. The profile covers more than 2 million clones, with about 93% appearing a single time and more than 1.5% taken by the ten largest. The naive CD8 fraction comprised CD45RO-negative cells positively selected for CCR7 and excluded terminally differentiated effector memory CD45RA+ cells. Material: naive CD8+ T cells from PBMCs. These TCRs come from a man younger than 35 in good health. Some clones in this sample may be carry-over from other donors' samples.

This rearrangement joins TRBV14 to TRBJ1-2; 9 bases line up with TRBD1. The CDR3 contains 18 residues. The V gene's germline CDR1 is SGHDN and CDR2 FVKESK. The ends lost 0 bases at V and 0 bases at J; junction bases unmatched: 8. The DNA for the CDR3 is TGTGCCAGCAGCCAAGATGTGTGGGACAGGGCCCCTAACTATGGCTACACCTTC. This codes for CASSQDVWDRAPNYGYTF.

This clone was found once. This chain links TRBV10-3 with TRBJ1-5, with 9 nucleotides matching TRBD1. Germline CDR1 is ENHRY and CDR2 is SYGVKD. Losses at the gene ends were 3 bases for V and 2 bases for J; bases not matched to a gene: 8. This CDR3 region has 17 residues. In nucleotides, the CDR3 is TGTGCCATCAGTGAACAGGGGGCCGGATCGGGCAATCAGCCCCAGCATTTT. Amino acids: CAISEQGAGSGNQPQHF.

The genes are TRBV18 and TRBJ2-3, with D hard to call. V lost 3 bases to trimming and J lost 4 bases, with 8 bases between them. Germline V gene lookup returns CDR1 KGHSH and CDR2 LQKENI. CDR3 size: 13 residues. The CDR3 DNA reads TGTGCCAGCTCACCTCCCGTCCCAGATACGCAGTATTTT. Translation: CASSPPVPDTQYF. Complete variable domain (other parts from reference TRBV18 and TRBJ2-3): NAGVMQNPRHLVRRRGQEARLRCSPMKGHSHVYWYRQLPEEGLKFMVYLQKENIIDESGMPKERFSAEFPKEGPSILRIQQVVRGDSAAYFCASSPPVPDTQYFGPGTRLTVL.

The rearrangement links TRBV14 to TRBJ2-1, with D possibly being TRBD2 (6 bases). Trimming left V 4 bases short and J 9 bases short, with 25 bases between. Per the germline V gene, CDR1 is SGHDN and CDR2 is FVKESK. This CDR3 is built from 17 residues. CDR3: CASSPTGGPELHAEQFF. The CDR3 region has the DNA TGTGCCAGCAGCCCTACAGGAGGGCCCGAGCTTCATGCTGAGCAGTTCTTC. The entire variable domain, with the rest obtained from reference TRBV14 and TRBJ2-1, is as follows: EAGVTQFPSHSVIEKGQTVTLRCDPISGHDNLYWYRRVMGKEIKFLLHFVKESKQDESGMPNNRFLAERTGGTYSTLKVQPAELEDSGVYFCASSPTGGPELHAEQFFGPGTRLTVL.

The chain employs TRBV19 and TRBJ2-1; TRBD2 matches 11 bases. This CDR3 region has 16 residues. V was clipped by 7 bases and J by 4 bases; unmatched bases: 9. Germline loops: CDR1 LNHDA, CDR2 SQIVND (reference sequence). This CDR3 is CASTPLAGVEYNEQFF. In DNA form, the CDR3 reads TGTGCCAGTACCCCACTAGCGGGAGTAGAATACAATGAGCAGTTCTTC.

For the CDR3, the DNA is TGTGCCAGCAGCTACGGGACACCCGGAGCCTACGAGCAGTACTTC. Its protein is CASSYGTPGAYEQYF. This chain connects TRBV7-8 to TRBJ2-7; TRBD1 might be the D (6 bases). Deletions cut 4 bases from V and 2 bases from J, with 15 bases between. The CDR3 sequence is 15 residues long. Germline assignment: CDR1 SGHVS and CDR2 FQNEAQ.

V is TRBV6-4 and J is TRBJ1-3; 8 bases are shared with TRBD1. With V trimmed by 6 bases and J by 4 bases, 5 bases remained unmatched. The CDR3 contains 14 residues. Germline V CDR1 and CDR2: MRHNA, SNTAGT. DNA of the CDR3: TGTGCCAGCAGGTCAGGGGGCGGAGGAAACACCATATATTTT. It yields the protein CASRSGGGGNTIYF.

The genes are TRBV10-3 and TRBJ1-5; 8 bases line up with TRBD1. CDR1 ENHRY and CDR2 SYGVKD come from the germline V gene. Trimming took 5 bases from V and 4 from J; bases not matched to a gene: 7. The CDR3 spans 15 residues. This CDR3 reads CAISSGTGPNQPQHF. CDR3 in DNA: TGTGCCATCAGTTCCGGGACAGGACCGAATCAGCCCCAGCATTTT.

V is TRBV19 and J is TRBJ2-7; D is perhaps TRBD2 (5 bases). The CDR3 covers 12 residues. Germline V lookup: CDR1 LNHDA, CDR2 SQIVND (reference sequence). Deletions cut 6 bases from V and 6 bases from J, with 12 bases between. CDR3 residues: CASRSPAGEQYF. CDR3 sequence (DNA): TGTGCCAGTAGATCCCCCGCGGGCGAGCAGTACTTC. The full variable domain, completed using reference TRBV19 and TRBJ2-7, is DGGITQSPKYLFRKEGQNVTLSCEQNLNHDAMYWYRQDPGQGLRLIYYSQIVNDFQKGDIAEGYSVSREKKESFPLTVTSAQKNPTAFYLCASRSPAGEQYFGPGTRLTVT.

The chain uses TRBV9 and TRBJ2-7, with D unresolved. V dropped 3 bases and J dropped 7 bases, with 11 bases sitting between them. CDR1 and CDR2 from the germline V gene are SGDLS and YYNGEE. This CDR3 comprises 12 residues. CDR3 sequence: CASSAPRREQYF. The CDR3 nucleotides are TGTGCCAGCAGCGCTCCCCGGCGGGAGCAGTACTTC.